This is a list of T cell receptor beta chains from one sample in a study of T cells after yellow fever vaccination. One entry per CDR3 protein results from TCRdb running MiXCR on the 5' RACE reads. The sample has a few hundred thousand distinct CDR3 sequences, around 4% seen once; the top ten hold less than 25%. Sample: PBMCs, taken on the day of the yellow fever booster vaccination. These receptors all stem from a young man who received the YFV17D yellow fever vaccine. CDR3s include the opening cysteine and the closing phenylalanine or tryptophan. A D gene is named only where the DNA matches it firmly. Size tells how often a clone was seen (once, few, many) or the class of an expanded clone, and some rows leave it out.

D	V	size	J	DNA	CDR3
-	TRBV6-5	few	TRBJ2-7	TGTGCCAGCAGTTTCGCGCCCCATGGGGAGCAGTACTTC	CASSFAPHGEQYF
-	TRBV11-2	-	TRBJ2-6	TGTGCCAGCAGCTTAGTGGGCAGAAACTCTGGGGCCAACGTCCTGACTTTC	CASSLVGRNSGANVLTF
TRBD2	TRBV12-3/TRBV12-4	-	TRBJ2-1	TGTGCCAGCGTTACTAGCGGGGGAAACAATGAGCAGTTCTTC	CASVTSGGNNEQFF
-	TRBV5-1	many	TRBJ2-3	TGCGCCAGCAGCTTGGCCGACAGCACAGATACGCAGTATTTT	CASSLADSTDTQYF
TRBD2	TRBV7-9	-	TRBJ2-3	TGTGCCAGCAGCTTAGGGGAGGGGAGCACAGATACGCAGTATTTT	CASSLGEGSTDTQYF
-	TRBV7-2	many	TRBJ1-2	TGTGCCAGCAGCCCTAGTGGGTACGAGGGCTACACCTTC	CASSPSGYEGYTF
TRBD1	TRBV25-1	-	TRBJ2-1	TGTGCCAGCACAGAAAATTACGATGGCAGGGGGTTATACAATGAGCAGTTCTTC	CASTENYDGRGLYNEQFF
TRBD2	TRBV7-3	many	TRBJ2-1	TGTGCCAGCAGCTTCGTCGGGGGGGCCTCGCATGAGCAGTTCTTC	CASSFVGGASHEQFF
-	TRBV12-3/TRBV12-4	few	TRBJ2-7	TGTGCCAGCAGGTCCGCCTTAACAGGGCGGTCCTACGAGCAGTACTTC	CASRSALTGRSYEQYF
TRBD1	TRBV10-3	-	TRBJ2-2	TGTGCCGTAACAGGGGCAGGTACCGGGGAGCTGTTTTTT	CAVTGAGTGELFF
-	TRBV5-1	-	TRBJ2-3	TGCGCCAGCAGCTACCGGACAGAGAGGTCAGATACGCAGTATTTT	CASSYRTERSDTQYF
-	TRBV4-3	-	TRBJ1-6	TGCGCCATTCCGGGACGTGGTAATTCACCCCTCCACTTT	CAIPGRGNSPLHF
TRBD2	TRBV7-2	-	TRBJ2-7	TGTGCCAGCAGCTCGGGACTAGGCCTCTACGAGCAGTACTTC	CASSSGLGLYEQYF
-	TRBV11-2	many	TRBJ1-4	TGTGCCAGGGGGATGGGGGGGCGTAAGGAAAAACTGTTTTTT	CARGMGGRKEKLFF
-	TRBV3-1	few	TRBJ1-2	TGTGCCAGCAGCCAAGGTTCTGAGAACTATGGCTACACCTTC	CASSQGSENYGYTF
TRBD2	TRBV20-1	few	TRBJ2-1	TGCAGTGAGTCCTCCGCGGGACTAGCGGGGAGTAATGAGCAGTTCTTC	CSESSAGLAGSNEQFF
-	TRBV5-6	many	TRBJ2-5	TGTGCCAGCAGCTTAATGCAGAGACAAGAGACCCAGTACTTC	CASSLMQRQETQYF
-	TRBV13	many	TRBJ2-1	TGTGCCAGCAGCTTAAACGGGGGGCCGGATGAGCAGTTCTTC	CASSLNGGPDEQFF
-	TRBV30	many	TRBJ2-3	TGTGCCTGGAGCCTCGGGGGCACAGATACGCAGTATTTT	CAWSLGGTDTQYF
-	TRBV4-2	few	TRBJ1-3	TGTGCCAGCAGCCAAGATATGTCGGGAAACACCATATATTTT	CASSQDMSGNTIYF
-	TRBV30	few	TRBJ1-3	TGTGCCTGGAGTGTATACGCAAACTCTGGAAACACCATATATTTT	CAWSVYANSGNTIYF
-	TRBV20-1	-	TRBJ1-4	TGCAGCGTCCCCGGGCCAACTAATGAAAAACTGTTTTTT	CSVPGPTNEKLFF
-	TRBV7-2	many	TRBJ1-5	TGTGCCAGCAGCGTCCCAGGTCGTCAGCCCCAGCATTTT	CASSVPGRQPQHF
TRBD2	TRBV6-6	many	TRBJ2-1	TGTGCCAGCAGACAGGGGGCGACTAGCGGGGGGGCTTCGCATGAGCAGTTCTTC	CASRQGATSGGASHEQFF
-	TRBV5-6	many	TRBJ2-4	TGTGCCAGCAGCTTTAGGGACATTCAGTACTTC	CASSFRDIQYF
-	TRBV23-1	-	TRBJ1-1	TGCGCCAGCAGTCAGCAGGACCCAAAAGTGAACACTGAAGCTTTCTTT	CASSQQDPKVNTEAFF
-	TRBV28	many	TRBJ1-2	TGTGCCTCGGGGGTTCTCTATGGCTACACCTTC	CASGVLYGYTF
TRBD1	TRBV12-3/TRBV12-4	-	TRBJ1-2	TGTGCCAGCAGTCCAGAACCTGGTACAGGGGGCCGGGGCTATGGCTACACCTTC	CASSPEPGTGGRGYGYTF
TRBD2	TRBV10-3	many	TRBJ2-1	TGTGCCAGTACTTGGATGGCGGGGGAAAACAATGAGCAGTTCTTC	CASTWMAGENNEQFF
-	TRBV25-1	many	TRBJ1-1	TGTGCCAGCAGTGAATCGGGCAGGGAGAACACTGAAGCTTTCTTT	CASSESGRENTEAFF
-	TRBV21-1	many	TRBJ2-7	TGTGCCAGCAGCAAAGCGAAACCCGGGACAGGGGGCGAGCAGTACTTC	CASSKAKPGTGGEQYF
-	TRBV12-3/TRBV12-4	few	TRBJ2-1	TGTGCCAGCAGTAGAACGTCGGTCTATGAGCAGTTCTTC	CASSRTSVYEQFF
-	TRBV6-5	-	TRBJ2-3	TGTGCCAGCAGGTCACTCACTCTATACACAGATACGCAGTATTTT	CASRSLTLYTDTQYF
-	TRBV6-5	few	TRBJ1-5	TGTGCCAGCGGAGTTTATAGCAATCAGCCCCAGCATTTT	CASGVYSNQPQHF
TRBD2	TRBV7-2	once	TRBJ2-2	TGTGCCAGCAGCTTTAGGACTAGCGCCGGGGAGCTGTTTTTT	CASSFRTSAGELFF
-	TRBV28	few	TRBJ2-1	TGTGCCAGCGGCGGCCGAGGCTCCCTTAACAATGAGCAGTTCTTC	CASGGRGSLNNEQFF